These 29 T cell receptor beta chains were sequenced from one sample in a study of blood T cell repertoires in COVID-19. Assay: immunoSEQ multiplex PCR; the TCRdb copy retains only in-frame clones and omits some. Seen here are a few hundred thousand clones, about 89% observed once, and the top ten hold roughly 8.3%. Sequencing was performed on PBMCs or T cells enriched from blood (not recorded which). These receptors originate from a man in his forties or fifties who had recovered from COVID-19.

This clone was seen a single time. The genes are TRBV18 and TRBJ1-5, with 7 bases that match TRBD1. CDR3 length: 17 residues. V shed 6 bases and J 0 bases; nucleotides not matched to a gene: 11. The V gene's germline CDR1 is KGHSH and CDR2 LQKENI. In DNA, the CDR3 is TGTGCCAGCTCCCTAACCTCCGGGACAGATAGCAATCAGCCCCAGCATTTT. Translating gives CASSLTSGTDSNQPQHF.

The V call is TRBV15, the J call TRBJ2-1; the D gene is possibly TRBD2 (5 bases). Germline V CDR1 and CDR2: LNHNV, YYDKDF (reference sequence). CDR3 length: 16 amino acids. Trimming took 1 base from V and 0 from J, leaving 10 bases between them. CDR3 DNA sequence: TGTGCCACCAGCAGAGGTCTAGACTACTCCTACAATGAGCAGTTCTTC. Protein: CATSRGLDYSYNEQFF.

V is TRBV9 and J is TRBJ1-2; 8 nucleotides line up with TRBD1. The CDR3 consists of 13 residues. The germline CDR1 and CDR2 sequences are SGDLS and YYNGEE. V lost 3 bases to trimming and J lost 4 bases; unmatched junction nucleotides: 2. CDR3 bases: TGTGCCAGCAGCGCGGGACAGGTCTATGGCTACACCTTC. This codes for CASSAGQVYGYTF.

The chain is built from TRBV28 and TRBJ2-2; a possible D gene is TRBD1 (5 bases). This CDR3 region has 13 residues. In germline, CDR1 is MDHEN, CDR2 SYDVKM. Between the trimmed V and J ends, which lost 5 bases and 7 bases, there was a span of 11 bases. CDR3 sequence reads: CASSLGVGGELFF. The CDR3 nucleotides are TGTGCCAGCAGTCTAGGGGTTGGCGGGGAGCTGTTTTTT.

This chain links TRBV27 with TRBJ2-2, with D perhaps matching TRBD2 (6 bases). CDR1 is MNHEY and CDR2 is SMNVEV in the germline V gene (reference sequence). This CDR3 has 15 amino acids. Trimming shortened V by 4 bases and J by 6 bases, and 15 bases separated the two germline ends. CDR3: CASSYSGVVPGELFF. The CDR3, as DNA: TGTGCCAGCAGTTACTCGGGAGTGGTCCCCGGGGAGCTGTTTTTT.

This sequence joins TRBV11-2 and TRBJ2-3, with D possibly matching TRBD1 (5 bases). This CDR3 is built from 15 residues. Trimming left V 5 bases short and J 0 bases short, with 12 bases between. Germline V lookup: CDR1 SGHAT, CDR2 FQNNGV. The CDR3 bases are TGTGCCAGCAGCCCGTGGACACTTAGCACAGATACGCAGTATTTT. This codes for CASSPWTLSTDTQYF.

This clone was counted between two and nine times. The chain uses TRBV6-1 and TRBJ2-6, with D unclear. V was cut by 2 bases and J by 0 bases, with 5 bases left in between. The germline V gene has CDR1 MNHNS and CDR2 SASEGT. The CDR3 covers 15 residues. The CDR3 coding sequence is TGTGCCAGCAGTGAACAGGTCTCTGGGGCCAACGTCCTGACTTTC. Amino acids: CASSEQVSGANVLTF.

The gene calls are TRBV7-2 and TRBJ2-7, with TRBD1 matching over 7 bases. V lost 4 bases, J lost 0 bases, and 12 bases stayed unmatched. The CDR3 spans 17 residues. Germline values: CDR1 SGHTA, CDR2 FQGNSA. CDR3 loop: CASSSLRQGPLSYEQYF. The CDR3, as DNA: TGTGCCAGCAGCTCTCTACGACAGGGACCCCTCTCCTACGAGCAGTACTTC.

CDR3 coding DNA: TGTGCCAGCAGCTTGGAATATGGGCCTAGCGGGAATAGGAATGAGCAGTTCTTC. Translated: CASSLEYGPSGNRNEQFF. The V call is TRBV5-8, the J call TRBJ2-1, with 9 bases fitting TRBD2. Unmatched junction bases numbered 14, after V lost 0 bases and J lost 7 bases. The CDR3 runs 18 residues. Looked up from germline, CDR1 is SGHTS and CDR2 is YDEGEE.

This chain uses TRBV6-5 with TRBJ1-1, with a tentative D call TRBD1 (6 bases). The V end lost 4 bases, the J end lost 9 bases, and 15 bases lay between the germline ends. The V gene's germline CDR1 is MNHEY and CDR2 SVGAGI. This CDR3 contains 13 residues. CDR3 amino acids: CASSSRRGGQAFF. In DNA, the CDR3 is TGTGCCAGCAGTTCACGGCGGGGGGGGCAAGCTTTCTTT.

The CDR3 reads CATSPQGLVFSGANVLTF. The CDR3 coding sequence is TGTGCCACAAGTCCTCAGGGGCTCGTCTTCTCTGGGGCCAACGTCCTGACTTTC. The chain links TRBV27 to TRBJ2-6, with D possibly being TRBD1 (6 bases). Looked up from germline, CDR1 is MNHEY and CDR2 is SMNVEV (reference sequence). The CDR3 loop spans 18 amino acids. With 10 bases removed from V and 0 bases from J, the gap between germline ends came to 22 bases.

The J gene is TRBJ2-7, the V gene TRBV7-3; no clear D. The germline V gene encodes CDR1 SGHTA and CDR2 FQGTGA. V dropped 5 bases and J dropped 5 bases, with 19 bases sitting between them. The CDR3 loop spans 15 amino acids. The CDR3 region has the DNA TGTGCCAGCAGCCTCGAGGCCGGATGGAGTGACGAGCAGTACTTC. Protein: CASSLEAGWSDEQYF.

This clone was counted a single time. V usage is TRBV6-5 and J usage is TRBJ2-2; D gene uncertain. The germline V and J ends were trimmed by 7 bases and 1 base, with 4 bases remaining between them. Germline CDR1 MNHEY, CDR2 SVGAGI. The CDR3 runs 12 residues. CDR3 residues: CASTQNTGELFF. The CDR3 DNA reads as TGTGCCAGCACCCAGAACACCGGGGAGCTGTTTTTT.

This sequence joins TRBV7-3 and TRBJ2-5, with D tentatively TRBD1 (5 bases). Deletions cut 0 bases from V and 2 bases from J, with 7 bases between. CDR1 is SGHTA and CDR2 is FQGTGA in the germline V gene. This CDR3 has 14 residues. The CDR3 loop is CASSLTGQQETQYF. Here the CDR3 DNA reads TGTGCCAGCAGCTTAACGGGGCAGCAAGAGACCCAGTACTTC.

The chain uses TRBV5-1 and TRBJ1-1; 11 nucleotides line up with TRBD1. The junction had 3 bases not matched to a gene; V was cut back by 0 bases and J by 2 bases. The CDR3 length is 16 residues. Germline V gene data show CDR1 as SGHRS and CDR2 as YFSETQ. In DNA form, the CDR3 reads TGCGCCAGCAGCTTGGATGGACAGGGGGCCAACACTGAAGCTTTCTTT. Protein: CASSLDGQGANTEAFF.

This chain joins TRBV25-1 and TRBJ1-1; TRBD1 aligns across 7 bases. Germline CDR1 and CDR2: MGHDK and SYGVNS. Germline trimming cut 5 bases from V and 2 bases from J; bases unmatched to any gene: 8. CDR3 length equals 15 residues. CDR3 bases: TGTGCCAGCAGTCCGATTACAGGGGTTAACACTGAAGCTTTCTTT. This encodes CASSPITGVNTEAFF.

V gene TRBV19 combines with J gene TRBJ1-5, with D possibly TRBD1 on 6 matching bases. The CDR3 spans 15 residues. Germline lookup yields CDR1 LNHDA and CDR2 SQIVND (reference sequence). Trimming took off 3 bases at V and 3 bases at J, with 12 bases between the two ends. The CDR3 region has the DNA TGTGCCAGTAGTATTGCAGGGGATTCCAATCAGCCCCAGCATTTT. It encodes CASSIAGDSNQPQHF.

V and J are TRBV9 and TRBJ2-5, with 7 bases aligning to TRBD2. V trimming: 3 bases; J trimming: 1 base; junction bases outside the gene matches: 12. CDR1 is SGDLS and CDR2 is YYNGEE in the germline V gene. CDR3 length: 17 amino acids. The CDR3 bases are TGTGCCAGCAGCGCGCGGGGAGGGGAGGTTATCCAAGAGACCCAGTACTTC. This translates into CASSARGGEVIQETQYF.

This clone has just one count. Written as DNA, the CDR3 is TGTGCCAGCTCATCAGGGGGCGATGAGACCCAGTACTTC. This sequence encodes CASSSGGDETQYF. The gene calls are TRBV18 and TRBJ2-5, with 8 bases lining up with TRBD1. Germline CDR1 and CDR2: KGHSH and LQKENI. Trimming took 5 bases from V and 5 from J; bases not matched to a gene: 4. The CDR3 is made up of 13 amino acids.

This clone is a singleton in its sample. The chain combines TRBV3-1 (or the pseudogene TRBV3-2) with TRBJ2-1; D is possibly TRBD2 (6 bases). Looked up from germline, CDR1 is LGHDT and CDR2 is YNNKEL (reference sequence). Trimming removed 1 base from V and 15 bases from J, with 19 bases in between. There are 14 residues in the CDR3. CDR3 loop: CASSQGGGSAWGFF. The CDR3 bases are TGTGCCAGCAGCCAAGGGGGAGGTTCCGCGTGGGGGTTCTTC.

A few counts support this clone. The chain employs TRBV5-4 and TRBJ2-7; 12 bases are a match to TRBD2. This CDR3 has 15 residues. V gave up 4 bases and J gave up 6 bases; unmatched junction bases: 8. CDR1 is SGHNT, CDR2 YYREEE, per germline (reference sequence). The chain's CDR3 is CASSKTGTSGFEQYF. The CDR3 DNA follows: TGTGCCAGCAGCAAAACCGGGACTAGCGGGTTCGAGCAGTACTTC.

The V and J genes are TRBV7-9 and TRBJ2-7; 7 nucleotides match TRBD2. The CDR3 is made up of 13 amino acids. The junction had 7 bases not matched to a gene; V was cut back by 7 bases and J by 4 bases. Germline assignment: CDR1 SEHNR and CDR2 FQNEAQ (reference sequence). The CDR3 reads CASTPPGGYEQYF. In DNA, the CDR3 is TGTGCCAGCACCCCGCCGGGGGGTTACGAGCAGTACTTC. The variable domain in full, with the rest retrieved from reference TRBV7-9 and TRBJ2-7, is DTGVSQNPRHKITKRGQNVTFRCDPISEHNRLYWYRQTLGQGPEFLTYFQNEAQLEKSRLLSDRFSAERPKGSFSTLEIQRTEQGDSAMYLCASTPPGGYEQYFGPGTRLTVT.

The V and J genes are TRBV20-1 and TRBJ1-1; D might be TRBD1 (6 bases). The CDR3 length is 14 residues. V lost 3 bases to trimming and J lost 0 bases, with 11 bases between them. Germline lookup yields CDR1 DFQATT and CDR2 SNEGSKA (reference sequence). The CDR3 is CSASDRILNTEAFF. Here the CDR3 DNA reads TGCAGTGCTAGTGACAGGATTTTGAACACTGAAGCTTTCTTT.

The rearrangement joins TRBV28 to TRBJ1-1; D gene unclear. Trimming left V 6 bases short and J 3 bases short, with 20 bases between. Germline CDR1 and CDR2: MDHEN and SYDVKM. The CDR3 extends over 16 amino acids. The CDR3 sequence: CASSPPPKHKDTEAFF. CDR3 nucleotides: TGTGCCAGCAGCCCTCCTCCGAAGCATAAAGACACTGAAGCTTTCTTT.

The CDR3 is CAIGGTGYGRFYGYTF. The CDR3 nucleotides read TGTGCCATCGGGGGGACAGGGTATGGACGGTTCTATGGCTACACCTTC. J is TRBJ1-2 and V is TRBV10-3; 9 bases line up with TRBD1. The V gene end was trimmed by 8 bases and the J gene end by 4 bases; junction bases not matched to a gene: 14. CDR1 is ENHRY and CDR2 is SYGVKD in the germline V gene. The CDR3 totals 16 residues.

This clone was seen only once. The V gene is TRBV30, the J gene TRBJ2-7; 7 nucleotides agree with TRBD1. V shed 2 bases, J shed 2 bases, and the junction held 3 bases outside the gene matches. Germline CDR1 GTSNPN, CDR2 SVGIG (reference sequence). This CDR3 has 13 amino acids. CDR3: CAWSRTGPYEQYF. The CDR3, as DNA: TGTGCCTGGAGTCGGACAGGCCCCTACGAGCAGTACTTC.

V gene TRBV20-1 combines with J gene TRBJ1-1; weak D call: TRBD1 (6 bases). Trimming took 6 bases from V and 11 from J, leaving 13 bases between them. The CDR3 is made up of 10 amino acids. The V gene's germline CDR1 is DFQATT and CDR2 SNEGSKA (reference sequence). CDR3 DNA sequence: TGCAGTGCCATACAGGGAGCGGCTTTCTTT. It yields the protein CSAIQGAAFF.

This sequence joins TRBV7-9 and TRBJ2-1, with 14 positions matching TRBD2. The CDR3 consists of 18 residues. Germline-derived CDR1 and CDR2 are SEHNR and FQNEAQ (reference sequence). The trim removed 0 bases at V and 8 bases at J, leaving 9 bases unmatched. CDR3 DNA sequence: TGTGCCAGCAGCTTAGCGCGACTAGCGGGGGGGCCGGGTCATGAGCAGTTCTTC. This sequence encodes CASSLARLAGGPGHEQFF.

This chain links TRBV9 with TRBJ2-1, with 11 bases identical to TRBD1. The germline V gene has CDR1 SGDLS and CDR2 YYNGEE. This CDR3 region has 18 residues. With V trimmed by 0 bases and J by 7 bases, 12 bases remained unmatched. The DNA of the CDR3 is TGTGCCAGCAGCGTAGAAAAGGAGGACAGGGGGCGGTTAAATGAGCAGTTCTTC. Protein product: CASSVEKEDRGRLNEQFF.